The sequence of this T cell receptor beta chain was determined in a study of shared clonotypes between healthy human individuals. Only in-frame clones appear in the TCRdb table, and some are missing; sequencing was by immunoSEQ multiplex PCR. Of about 2 million clones in the sample, about 94% are singletons; the top ten hold more than 0.9%. Naive CD8 cells comprised CD45RO-negative, CCR7-positively selected cells, excluding terminally differentiated effector memory CD45RA+ cells. All donors qualified as healthy HIV-negative adults and had experienced no recent acute infections or vaccinations. J lost 0 bases, V lost 6 bases, and 5 bases had no gene match. There are 14 residues in the CDR3. The germline V gene has CDR1 MNHEY and CDR2 SVGAGI. Study findings and constraints: A generally larger estimated richness was seen in naive subsets than in memory subsets.

This clone was found once. Antigen: not known. The clonotype comes from a man between 18 and 29 years old in good health. The specimen was naive CD8+ T cells sorted from blood. The rearrangement joins TRBV6-5 to TRBJ2-7; TRBD1 agrees at 7 bases. The DNA for the CDR3 is TGTGCCAGCAGACCTGACAGGGCCTCCTACGAGCAGTACTTC. It translates to CASRPDRASYEQYF.